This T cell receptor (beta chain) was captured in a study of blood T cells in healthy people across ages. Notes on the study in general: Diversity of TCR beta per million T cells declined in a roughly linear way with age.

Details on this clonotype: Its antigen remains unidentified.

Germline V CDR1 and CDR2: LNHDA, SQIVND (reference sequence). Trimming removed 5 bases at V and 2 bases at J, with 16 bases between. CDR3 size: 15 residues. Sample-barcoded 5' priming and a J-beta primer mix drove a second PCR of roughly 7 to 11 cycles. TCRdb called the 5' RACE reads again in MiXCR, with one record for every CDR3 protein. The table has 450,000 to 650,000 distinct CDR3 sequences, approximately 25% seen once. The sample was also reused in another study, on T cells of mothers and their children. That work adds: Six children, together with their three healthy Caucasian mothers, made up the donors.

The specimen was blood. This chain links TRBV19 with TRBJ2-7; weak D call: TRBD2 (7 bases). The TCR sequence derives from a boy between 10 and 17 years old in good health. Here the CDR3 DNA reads TGTGCCAGTAGTCCGCCGGGGGGCTGGACCTACGAGCAGTACTTC. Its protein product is CASSPPGGWTYEQYF.